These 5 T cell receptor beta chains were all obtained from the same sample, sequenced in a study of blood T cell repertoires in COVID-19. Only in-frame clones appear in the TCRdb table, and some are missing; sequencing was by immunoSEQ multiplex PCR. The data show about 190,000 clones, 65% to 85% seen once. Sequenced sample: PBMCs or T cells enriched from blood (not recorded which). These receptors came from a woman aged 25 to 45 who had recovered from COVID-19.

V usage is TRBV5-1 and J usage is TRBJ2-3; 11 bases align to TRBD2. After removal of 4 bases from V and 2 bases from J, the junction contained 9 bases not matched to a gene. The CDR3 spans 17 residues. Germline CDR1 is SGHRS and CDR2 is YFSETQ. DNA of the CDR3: TGCGCCAGCAGCCCTGGGACTAGCGGCCCGGTCACAGATACGCAGTATTTT. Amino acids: CASSPGTSGPVTDTQYF.

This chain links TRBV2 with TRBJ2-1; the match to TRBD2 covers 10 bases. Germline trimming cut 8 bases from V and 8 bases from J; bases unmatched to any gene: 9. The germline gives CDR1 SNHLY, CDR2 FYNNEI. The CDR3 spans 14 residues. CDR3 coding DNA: TGTGCCAGCGGCGGAGCGGGAGGGGTTCATGAGCAGTTCTTC. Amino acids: CASGGAGGVHEQFF.

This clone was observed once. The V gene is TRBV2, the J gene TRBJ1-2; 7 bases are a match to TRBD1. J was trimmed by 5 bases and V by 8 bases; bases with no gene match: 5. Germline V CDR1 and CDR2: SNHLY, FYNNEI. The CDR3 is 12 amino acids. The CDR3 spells CASVGGEYGYTF. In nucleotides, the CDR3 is TGTGCCAGCGTAGGGGGCGAGTATGGCTACACCTTC.

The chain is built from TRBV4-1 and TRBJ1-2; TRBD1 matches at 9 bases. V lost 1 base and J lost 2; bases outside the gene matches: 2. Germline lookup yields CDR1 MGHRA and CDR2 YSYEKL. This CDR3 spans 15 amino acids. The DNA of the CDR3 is TGCGCCAGCAGCCAAGGGGACAGGGTGAACTATGGCTACACCTTC. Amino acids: CASSQGDRVNYGYTF.

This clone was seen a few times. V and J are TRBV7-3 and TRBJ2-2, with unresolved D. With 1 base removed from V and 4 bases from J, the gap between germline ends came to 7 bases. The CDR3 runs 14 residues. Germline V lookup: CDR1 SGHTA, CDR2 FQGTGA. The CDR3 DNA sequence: TGTGCCAGCAGCTTAAGCCTCAGCACCGGGGAGCTGTTTTTT. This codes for CASSLSLSTGELFF.